The clone carrying this T cell receptor beta chain was picked up a small number of times. Its antigen is not identified. The entry originates in a study of human T cells and chemical hapten exposure. Study details: The upper back received 0.01% DPC by patch testing, with results read at 6 days.

TCRdb reprocessed the RACE reads via MiXCR and lists one record per CDR3 protein. The table includes approximately 82,000 distinct CDR3 sequences, about 6.6% detected once. Study-level results: DPC sensitization left the count of TCRs above 1 in 1000 unchanged.

The CDR3 has 14 amino acids. Germline V gene sequence: CDR1 LGHDT, CDR2 YNNKEL (reference sequence). V shed 0 bases, J shed 5 bases, and the junction held 3 bases outside the gene matches. The time point was: patch test 2, 6 weeks after DPC sensitization. Treatment defined: therapeutic diphenylcyclopropenone sensitization with weekly scalp DPC. Extraction yielded total RNA from whole blood (unfractionated). This clonotype was obtained from a woman between 25 and 40 years old with alopecia areata. Some clones in this sample may be carry-over from other donors' samples. The V gene is TRBV3-1, the J gene TRBJ2-5, with 7 positions matching TRBD2. Here the sequenced sample was whole blood, taken in connection with sensitization to the hapten diphenylcyclopropenone (DPC). The CDR3 protein is CASSQDTGGETQYF. CDR3 in DNA: TGTGCCAGCAGCCAAGATACGGGGGGTGAGACCCAGTACTTC.